This T cell receptor (beta chain) was recorded in a study of blood T cell repertoires in COVID-19. Overall study context: In each case, the material was cDNA or gDNA derived from T cells, B-cell-depleted T cells, or PBMCs.

Per the original methods: Estimated nucleated cell counts came from reference gene primer amplification. Generated by immunoSEQ multiplex PCR, the TCRdb table keeps only in-frame clones and is missing some. V, J and clone size were drawn from that table, and D and trimming were deduced from the DNA. The table lists about 200,000 clones, 89% of them singletons. The sequence was obtained from a woman under 30 who had recovered from COVID-19. Sequencing was done on a sample of PBMCs or T cells enriched from blood (not recorded which).

The CDR3 here is CASSDRVYTGELFF. In DNA, the CDR3 is TGTGCCAGCAGTGACAGGGTATACACCGGGGAGCTGTTTTTT. The J gene is TRBJ2-2, the V gene TRBV2, with D possibly TRBD1 on 5 matching bases. V shed 3 bases and J shed 3 bases, with 8 bases lying between them. Germline V lookup: CDR1 SNHLY, CDR2 FYNNEI. The CDR3 consists of 14 residues.